The 16 T cell receptor beta chains below come from one sample, sequenced in a study of patients and donors after allogeneic stem cell transplantation. Using its own MiXCR run on the RT-PCR reads, TCRdb lists one record per CDR3 protein. The repertoire holds 160,000 or so distinct CDR3 sequences, approximately 24% seen once, with 20% to 30% in the top ten. The sample was blood, either unsorted or a sorted T cell fraction (not recorded which). The receptor source for this set is a human donor who was either an allogeneic HSCT recipient or a stem cell or donor lymphocyte infusion donor (not recorded which). It is not recorded whose cells these are; they may come from a transplant donor.

The V call is TRBV12-3 or TRBV12-4, the J call TRBJ1-6, with TRBD1 matching over 8 bases. V trimming: 6 bases; J trimming: 6 bases; junction bases outside the gene matches: 7. The CDR3 contains 15 residues. CDR3 DNA sequence: TGTGCCAGCAGCGGACAGGGAAGGATTAATTCACCCCTCCACTTT. This gives the protein CASSGQGRINSPLHF.

The chain couples TRBV30 to TRBJ2-3; 8 nucleotides line up with TRBD2. CDR3 length: 15 residues. V lost 4 bases to trimming and J lost 4 bases; unmatched junction nucleotides: 10. Germline lookup yields CDR1 GTSNPN and CDR2 SVGIG (reference sequence). DNA for the CDR3: TGTGCCTGGAAGCCCCCGGGACTAGATCCAGATACGCAGTATTTT. It translates to CAWKPPGLDPDTQYF.

The chain employs TRBV10-3 and TRBJ2-7, with D perhaps matching TRBD2 (5 bases). The CDR3 totals 13 residues. V lost 0 bases, J lost 4 bases, and 7 bases lay in between. Germline lookup yields CDR1 ENHRY and CDR2 SYGVKD. The DNA for the CDR3 is TGTGCCATCAGTGAGTCCACGGGATACGAGCAGTACTTC. Translated, it gives CAISESTGYEQYF.

In its sample, this clonotype was seen many times. J is TRBJ1-1 and V is TRBV7-9; 10 bases map to TRBD1. Germline values: CDR1 SEHNR, CDR2 FQNEAQ (reference sequence). V gave up 5 bases and J gave up 0 bases; unmatched junction bases: 3. The length of the CDR3 is 15 residues. CDR3 amino acids: CASSPDRGLNTEAFF. The DNA for the CDR3 is TGTGCCAGCAGCCCGGACAGGGGGTTGAACACTGAAGCTTTCTTT.

This chain links TRBV6-1 with TRBJ2-3; D may be TRBD1 or TRBD2 (5 bases each). Germline V CDR1 and CDR2: MNHNS, SASEGT. This CDR3 has 15 residues. V lost 4 bases, J lost 1 base, and 12 bases lay in between. The CDR3 DNA reads as TGTGCCAGCAGTGGTGGGACCGGGGGCACAGATACGCAGTATTTT. Residues: CASSGGTGGTDTQYF.

CDR3 coding DNA: TGCGCCAGCAGCCCCCGGACGGCTTCGGATGAAGCTTTCTTT. This sequence encodes CASSPRTASDEAFF. This chain uses TRBV5-1 with TRBJ1-1; no clear D. The germline V gene encodes CDR1 SGHRS and CDR2 YFSETQ. The ends were cut back, 4 bases at V and 7 bases at J, with 17 bases in the middle. The CDR3 extends over 14 amino acids. Filled out from reference TRBV5-1 and TRBJ1-1, the complete variable domain reads KAGVTQTPRYLIKTRGQQVTLSCSPISGHRSVSWYQQTPGQGLQFLFEYFSETQRNKGNFPGRFSGRQFSNSRSEMNVSTLELGDSALYLCASSPRTASDEAFFGQGTRLTVV.

This clonotype was seen a handful of times. The chain couples TRBV3-1 to TRBJ2-7; TRBD1 aligns across 8 bases. The J segment lost 3 bases and the V segment lost 3 bases, leaving 4 bases of the junction unmatched. Germline V gene sequence: CDR1 LGHDT, CDR2 YNNKEL (reference sequence). This CDR3 spans 14 amino acids. The CDR3 loop reads CASSHRQGSYEQYF. CDR3 nucleotide sequence: TGTGCCAGCAGCCATAGACAGGGGAGCTACGAGCAGTACTTC.

This chain joins TRBV12-3 or TRBV12-4 and TRBJ1-1; D not resolved. The CDR3 length is 15 residues. V lost 5 bases and J lost 0, with 13 bases in between. CDR3 amino acids: CASSPPNSLNTEAFF. CDR3 in DNA: TGTGCCAGCAGTCCCCCAAATTCACTGAACACTGAAGCTTTCTTT.

The genes are TRBV20-1 and TRBJ1-2; 8 nucleotides match TRBD1. The CDR3 has 12 residues. V lost 4 bases and J lost 4; bases outside the gene matches: 2. The germline CDR1 and CDR2 sequences are DFQATT and SNEGSKA (reference sequence). The CDR3 DNA reads TGCAGTGCTAAGGACAGGGCCTATGGCTACACCTTC. Amino acid sequence: CSAKDRAYGYTF.

The V and J genes are TRBV7-9 and TRBJ1-3; TRBD1 is a possible D gene (5 bases). The germline gives CDR1 SEHNR, CDR2 FQNEAQ (reference sequence). The CDR3 contains 15 residues. V shed 0 bases and J shed 10 bases, with 16 bases lying between them. As DNA, the CDR3 is TGTGCCAGCAGCTTAGCCGGGGACTCCCGGGGGACCATATATTTT. Its protein product is CASSLAGDSRGTIYF.

This clonotype appeared a few times. The chain joins TRBV12-3 or TRBV12-4 to TRBJ2-7, with 7 bases that match TRBD1. The CDR3 totals 14 residues. V shed 6 bases, J shed 1 base, and the junction held 6 bases outside the gene matches. DNA of the CDR3: TGTGCCAGCAGCTCGAGACAGGGTTCCTACGAGCAGTACTTC. This sequence encodes CASSSRQGSYEQYF.

V gene TRBV12-3 or TRBV12-4 combines with J gene TRBJ2-5, with 10 bases matching TRBD2. V gave up 6 bases and J gave up 2 bases; unmatched junction bases: 6. The CDR3 is 15 amino acids. CDR3 bases: TGTGCCAGCAGGGAGCGGGAGGGCCTGCAAGAGACCCAGTACTTC. Translation: CASREREGLQETQYF.

The CDR3 sequence is CASSYLRRAGFPTEAFF. CDR3 nucleotide sequence: TGTGCCAGCAGTTACCTTAGGAGAGCCGGGTTCCCCACTGAAGCTTTCTTT. The V and J genes are TRBV6-2 or TRBV6-3 and TRBJ1-1; no clear D gene. CDR1 and CDR2 (germline): MNHEY, SVGEGT. The CDR3 totals 17 residues. The ends were cut back, 2 bases at V and 4 bases at J, with 20 bases in the middle.

This clonotype was counted between two and nine times. V gene TRBV7-9 combines with J gene TRBJ2-7; 8 nucleotides match TRBD1. The J segment lost 3 bases and the V segment lost 5 bases, leaving 6 bases of the junction unmatched. Germline CDR1 and CDR2: SEHNR and FQNEAQ (reference sequence). This CDR3 has 14 amino acids. As DNA, the CDR3 is TGTGCCAGCAGCGCCGGGACAGGAGACTACGAGCAGTACTTC. Amino acids: CASSAGTGDYEQYF.

In this sample, this clonotype turned up many times. The V gene is TRBV19, the J gene TRBJ1-1; D remains ambiguous. Germline assignment: CDR1 LNHDA and CDR2 SQIVND (reference sequence). The length of the CDR3 is 14 residues. Deletions cut 7 bases from V and 4 bases from J, with 16 bases between. CDR3 nucleotides: TGTGCCAGTAAGCTACCCAATCGGCGCACTGAAGCTTTCTTT. Protein: CASKLPNRRTEAFF.

This clonotype was observed a few times. J is TRBJ1-2 and V is TRBV5-5; D uncertain. Germline CDR1 reads SGHKS; CDR2 reads YYEKEE (reference sequence). The CDR3 totals 16 residues. V gave up 4 bases and J gave up 3 bases, with 19 bases separating them. CDR3 residues: CASSQSPGGKDYGYTF. The DNA for the CDR3 is TGTGCCAGCAGCCAAAGCCCGGGAGGGAAGGACTATGGCTACACCTTC.